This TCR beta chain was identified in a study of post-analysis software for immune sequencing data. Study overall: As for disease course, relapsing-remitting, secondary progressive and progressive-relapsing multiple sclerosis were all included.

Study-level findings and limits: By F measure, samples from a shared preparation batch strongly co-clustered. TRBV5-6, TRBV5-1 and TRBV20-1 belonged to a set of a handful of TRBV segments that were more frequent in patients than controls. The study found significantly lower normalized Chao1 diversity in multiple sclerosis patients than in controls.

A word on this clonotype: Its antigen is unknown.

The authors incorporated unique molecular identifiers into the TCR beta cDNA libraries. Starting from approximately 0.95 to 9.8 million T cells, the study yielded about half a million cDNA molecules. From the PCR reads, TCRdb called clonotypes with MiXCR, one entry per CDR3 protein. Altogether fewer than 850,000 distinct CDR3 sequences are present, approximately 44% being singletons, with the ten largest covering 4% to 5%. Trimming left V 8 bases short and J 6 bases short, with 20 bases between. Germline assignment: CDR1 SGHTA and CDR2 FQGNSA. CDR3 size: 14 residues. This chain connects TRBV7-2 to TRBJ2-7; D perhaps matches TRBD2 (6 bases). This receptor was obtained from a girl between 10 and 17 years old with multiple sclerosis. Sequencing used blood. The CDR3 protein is CASRRGLPLAEQYF. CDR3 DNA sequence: TGTGCCAGCCGACGGGGACTCCCGTTGGCCGAGCAGTACTTC. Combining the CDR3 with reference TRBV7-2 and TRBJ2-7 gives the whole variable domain GAGVSQSPSNKVTEKGKDVELRCDPISGHTALYWYRQSLGQGLEFLIYFQGNSAPDKSGLPSDRFSAERTGGSVSTLTIQRTQQEDSAVYLCASRRGLPLAEQYFGPGTRLTVT.